The rows below give T cell receptor beta chains drawn from one sample of a study of T cell changes during pregnancy in multiple sclerosis. Sequencing used immunoSEQ multiplex PCR; TCRdb keeps in-frame clones, though not all of them. The sample has about 81,000 clones, 94% seen once. Sequencing was performed on peripheral blood, taken in the third trimester of pregnancy. These receptors were taken from a female donor with multiple sclerosis, enrolled in a pregnancy study. The CDR3 runs from the conserved cysteine through the conserved F or W. D genes are given only for firm matches. Expanded clones get a size class; other rows say once, few or many, or leave the size out.

d_call	clone_size	v_call	j_call	cdr3_nt	cdr3_aa
.	.	TRBV19	TRBJ1-2	TGTGCCAGTAGTATCTTTTCAGGGAACTATGGCTACACCTTC	CASSIFSGNYGYTF
.	.	TRBV19	TRBJ1-4	TGTGCCAGTAGTCCCCGGGGGAGTGAAAAACTGTTTTTT	CASSPRGSEKLFF
TRBD1	.	TRBV5-6	TRBJ1-1	TGTGCCAGCAGCCGAAATCGGGGGACAGGGAAGATTCGGAACACTGAAGCTTTCTTT	CASSRNRGTGKIRNTEAFF
.	.	TRBV18	TRBJ1-3	TGTGCCAGCTCACCTACAGGGTACTACGGAAACACCATATATTTT	CASSPTGYYGNTIYF
.	.	TRBV18	TRBJ1-1	TGTGCCAGCTCACCTCCCGGTTCCTGGAACACTGAAGCTTTCTTT	CASSPPGSWNTEAFF
TRBD2	once	TRBV4-1	TRBJ2-3	TGCGCCAGCAGCCAGGCTAGCGGGGACAATACGCAGTATTTT	CASSQASGDNTQYF
.	.	TRBV29-1	TRBJ1-2	TGCAGCGTTGAAACAGGAGATGTCTATGGCTACACCTTC	CSVETGDVYGYTF
TRBD1	.	TRBV5-1	TRBJ1-2	TGCGCCAGCAGCGACGGACAGGGGGATTACGGCTACACCTTC	CASSDGQGDYGYTF
.	.	TRBV5-1	TRBJ2-7	TGCGCCAGCAGCTTGACACCCTCCTACGAGCAGTACTTC	CASSLTPSYEQYF
.	.	TRBV9	TRBJ1-2	TGTGCCAGCAGCGTAGCCGGGGGGGTGGAGGGCTACACCTTC	CASSVAGGVEGYTF
.	.	TRBV19	TRBJ1-1	TGTGCCAGTAGGCAAATCAGGGAGGTGAACACTGAAGCTTTCTTT	CASRQIREVNTEAFF
TRBD1	once	TRBV9	TRBJ2-6	TGTGCCAGCAGCGTAGTGAAGGGACAGGGGGCGTCTGGGGCCAACGTCCTGACTTTC	CASSVVKGQGASGANVLTF
.	.	TRBV5-1	TRBJ1-1	TGCGCCAGCAGCCGAGGTTTCATGAACACTGAAGCTTTCTTT	CASSRGFMNTEAFF